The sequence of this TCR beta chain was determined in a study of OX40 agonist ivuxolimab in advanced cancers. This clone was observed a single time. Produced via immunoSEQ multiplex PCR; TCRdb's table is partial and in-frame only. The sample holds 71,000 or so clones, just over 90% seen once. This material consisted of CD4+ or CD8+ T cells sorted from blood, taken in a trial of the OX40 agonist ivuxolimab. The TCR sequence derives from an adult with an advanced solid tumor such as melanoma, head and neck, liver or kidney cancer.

The CDR3 region is CASSLGTSGYYEQYF. The CDR3, as DNA: TGTGCCAGCAGTCTAGGGACTAGCGGGTATTACGAGCAGTACTTC. The rearrangement links TRBV2 to TRBJ2-7; 12 nucleotides line up with TRBD2. Germline lookup yields CDR1 SNHLY and CDR2 FYNNEI. The J segment lost 4 bases and the V segment lost 5 bases, leaving 6 bases of the junction unmatched. The CDR3 spans 15 residues.